The sequence of this TCR beta chain was determined in a study of T cell changes during pregnancy in multiple sclerosis. This clone was recorded once. Profiling relied on immunoSEQ multiplex PCR, and the TCRdb table lists in-frame clones only, not all of them. This table holds about 24,000 clones, over 85% found once. The TCR sequence derives from a female donor in good health, enrolled as a control in a pregnancy study. Sequencing used CD8+ T cells from peripheral blood mononuclear cells, obtained in the third trimester of pregnancy.

The chain's CDR3 is CASSPGGLYGYTF. In DNA, the CDR3 is TGTGCCAGCAGCCCAGGGGGGCTCTATGGCTACACCTTC. The V and J genes are TRBV7-9 and TRBJ1-2, with TRBD1 identical over 7 bases. With V trimmed by 5 bases and J by 4 bases, 4 bases remained unmatched. The CDR3 is 13 residues long. The germline V gene has CDR1 SEHNR and CDR2 FQNEAQ (reference sequence).